This T cell receptor (beta chain) was obtained from a study of CD8 T cells in ankylosing spondylitis. V lost 6 bases, J lost 1 base, and 11 bases stayed unmatched. The CDR3 spans 18 residues. Germline V gives CDR1 MDHEN, CDR2 SYDVKM. About this clonotype: Its cognate antigen is unknown.

Findings and caveats of the study: A TCR beta motif of about 8 highly homologous variants appeared characteristic of ankylosing spondylitis blood. Both synovial fluid and blood in reactive arthritis had previously been reported to carry some motif variants. Significantly higher representation of disease-linked clones was reported for matched ankylosing spondylitis synovial fluid.

Using quantitative 5'-RACE with molecular barcodes, the authors made TCR beta libraries. TCRdb passed the 5' RACE reads through MiXCR, listing each CDR3 protein once. Of hundreds of thousands of distinct CDR3 sequences in the sample, 10% to 15% were seen once. The sample consisted of blood, either unsorted or a sorted T cell fraction (not recorded which). The chain links TRBV28 to TRBJ2-3; TRBD2 matches at 12 bases. This clonotype was sampled from a male donor with ankylosing spondylitis. The CDR3 nucleotides are TGTGCCAGCAGGTTCCTAGCGGGAGGGCTACGGCGCACAGATACGCAGTATTTT. This gives the protein CASRFLAGGLRRTDTQYF.